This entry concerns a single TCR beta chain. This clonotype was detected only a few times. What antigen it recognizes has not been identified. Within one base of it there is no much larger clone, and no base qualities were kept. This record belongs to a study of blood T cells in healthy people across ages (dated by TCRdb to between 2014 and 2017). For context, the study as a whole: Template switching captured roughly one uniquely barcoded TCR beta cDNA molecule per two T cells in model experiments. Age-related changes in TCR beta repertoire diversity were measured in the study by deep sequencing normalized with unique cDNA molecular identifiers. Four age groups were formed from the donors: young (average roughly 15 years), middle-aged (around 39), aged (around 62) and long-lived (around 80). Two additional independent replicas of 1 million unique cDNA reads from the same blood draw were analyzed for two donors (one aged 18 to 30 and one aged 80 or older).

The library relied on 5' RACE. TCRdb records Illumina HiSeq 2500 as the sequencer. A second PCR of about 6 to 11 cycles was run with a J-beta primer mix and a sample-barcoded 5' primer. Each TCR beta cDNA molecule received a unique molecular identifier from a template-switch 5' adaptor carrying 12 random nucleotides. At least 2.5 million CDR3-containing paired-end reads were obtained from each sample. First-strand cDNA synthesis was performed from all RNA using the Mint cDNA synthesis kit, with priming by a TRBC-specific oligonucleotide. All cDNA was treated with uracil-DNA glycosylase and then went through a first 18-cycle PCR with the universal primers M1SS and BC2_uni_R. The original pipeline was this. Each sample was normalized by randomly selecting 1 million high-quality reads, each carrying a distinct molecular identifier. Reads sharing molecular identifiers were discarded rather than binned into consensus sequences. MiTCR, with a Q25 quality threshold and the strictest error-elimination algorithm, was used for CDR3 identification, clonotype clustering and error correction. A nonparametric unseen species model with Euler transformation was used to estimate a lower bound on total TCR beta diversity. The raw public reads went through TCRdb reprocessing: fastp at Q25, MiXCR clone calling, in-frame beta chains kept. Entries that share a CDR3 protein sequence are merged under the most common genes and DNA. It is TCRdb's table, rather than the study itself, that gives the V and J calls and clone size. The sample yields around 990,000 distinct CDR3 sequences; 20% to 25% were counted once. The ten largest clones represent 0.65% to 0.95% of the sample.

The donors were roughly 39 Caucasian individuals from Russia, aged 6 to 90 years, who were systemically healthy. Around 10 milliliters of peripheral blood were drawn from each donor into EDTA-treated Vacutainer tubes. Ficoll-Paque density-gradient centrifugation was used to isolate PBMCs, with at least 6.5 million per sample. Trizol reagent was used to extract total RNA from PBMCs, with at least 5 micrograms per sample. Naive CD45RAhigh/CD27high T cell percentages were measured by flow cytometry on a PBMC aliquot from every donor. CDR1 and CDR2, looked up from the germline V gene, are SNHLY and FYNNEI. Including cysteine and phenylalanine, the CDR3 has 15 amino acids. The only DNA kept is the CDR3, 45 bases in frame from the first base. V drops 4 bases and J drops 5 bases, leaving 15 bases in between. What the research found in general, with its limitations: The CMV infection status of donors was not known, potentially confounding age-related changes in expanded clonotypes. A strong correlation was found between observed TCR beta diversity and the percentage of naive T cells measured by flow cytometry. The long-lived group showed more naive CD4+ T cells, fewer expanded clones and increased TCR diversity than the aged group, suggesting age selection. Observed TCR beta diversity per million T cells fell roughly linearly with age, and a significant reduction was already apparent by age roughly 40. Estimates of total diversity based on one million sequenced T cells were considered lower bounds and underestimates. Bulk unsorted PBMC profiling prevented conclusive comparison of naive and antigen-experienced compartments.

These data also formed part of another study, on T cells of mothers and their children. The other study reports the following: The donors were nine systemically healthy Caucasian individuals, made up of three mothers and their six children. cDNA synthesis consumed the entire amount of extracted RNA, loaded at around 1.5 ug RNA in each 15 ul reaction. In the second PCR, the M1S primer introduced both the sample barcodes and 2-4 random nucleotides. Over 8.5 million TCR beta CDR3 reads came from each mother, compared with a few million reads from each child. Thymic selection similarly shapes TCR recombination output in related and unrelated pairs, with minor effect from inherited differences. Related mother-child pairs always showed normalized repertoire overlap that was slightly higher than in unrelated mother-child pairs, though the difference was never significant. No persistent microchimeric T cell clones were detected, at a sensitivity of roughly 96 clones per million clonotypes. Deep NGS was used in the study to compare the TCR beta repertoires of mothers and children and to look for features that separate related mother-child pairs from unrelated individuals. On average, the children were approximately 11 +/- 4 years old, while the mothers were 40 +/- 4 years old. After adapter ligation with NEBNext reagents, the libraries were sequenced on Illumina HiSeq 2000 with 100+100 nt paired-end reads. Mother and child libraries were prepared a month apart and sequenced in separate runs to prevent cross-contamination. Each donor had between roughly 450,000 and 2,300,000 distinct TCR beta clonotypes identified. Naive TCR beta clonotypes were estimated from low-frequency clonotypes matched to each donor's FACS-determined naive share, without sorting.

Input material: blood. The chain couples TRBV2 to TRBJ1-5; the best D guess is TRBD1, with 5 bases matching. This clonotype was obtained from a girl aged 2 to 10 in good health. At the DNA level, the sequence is TGTGCCAGCAGTGTCGGGGGGAGGGGTTATCAGCCCCAGCATTTT. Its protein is CASSVGGRGYQPQHF. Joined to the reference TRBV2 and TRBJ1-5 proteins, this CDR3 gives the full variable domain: EPEVTQTPSHQVTQMGQEVILRCVPISNHLYFYWYRQILGQKVEFLVSFYNNEISEKSEIFDDQFSVERPDGSNFTLKIRSTKLEDSAMYFCASSVGGRGYQPQHFGDGTRLSIL.